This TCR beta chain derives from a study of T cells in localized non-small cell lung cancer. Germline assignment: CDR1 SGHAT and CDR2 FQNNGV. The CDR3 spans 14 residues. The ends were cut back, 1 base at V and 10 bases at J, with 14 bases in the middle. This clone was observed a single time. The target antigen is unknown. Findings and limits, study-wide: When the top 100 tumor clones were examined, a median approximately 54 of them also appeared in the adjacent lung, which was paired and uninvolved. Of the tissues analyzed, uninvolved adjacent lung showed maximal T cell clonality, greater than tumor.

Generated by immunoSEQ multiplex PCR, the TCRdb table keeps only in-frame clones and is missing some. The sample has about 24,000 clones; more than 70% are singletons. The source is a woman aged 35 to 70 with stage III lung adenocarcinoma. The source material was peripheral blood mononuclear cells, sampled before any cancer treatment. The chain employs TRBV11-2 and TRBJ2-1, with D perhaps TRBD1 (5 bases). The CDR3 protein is CASSLGNAAGEQFF. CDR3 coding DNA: TGTGCCAGCAGCTTAGGGAATGCGGCAGGGGAGCAGTTCTTC.